Each of the 25 T cell receptor beta chains below was sequenced from the same sample in a study of regulatory T cells in long-lasting Graves disease. This sample's time point: persistent/refractory GD, antithyroid drugs over 5 years with positive TRAb. The TCR library was made from RNA that had been extracted from PBMCs in TRIzol. Sequencing libraries for TCR beta were prepared with iRepertoire HTBI primers and Arm-PCR of CDR3 regions. A single record per CDR3 protein comes from TCRdb applying MiXCR to the multiplex PCR reads. The sample lists 600,000 to 800,000 distinct CDR3 sequences, approximately 29% seen once, with about two fifths in the top ten. The specimen comprised peripheral blood mononuclear cells (PBMCs), sampled when the disease was refractory, from a patient treated with antithyroid drugs. The receptors here all came from a female donor with Graves disease.

The V gene is TRBV29-1, the J gene TRBJ1-1; D is uncertain. Germline CDR1 SQVTM, CDR2 ANQGSEA. V was shortened by 0 bases and J by 4 bases, with 6 bases between the two germline ends. The CDR3 length is 12 residues. CDR3 sequence: CSVEEGSTEAFF. The CDR3 DNA follows: TGCAGCGTTGAAGAGGGAAGCACTGAAGCTTTCTTT. Using reference TRBV29-1 and TRBJ1-1 for the parts outside the CDR3, the full variable domain is SAVISQKPSRDICQRGTSLTIQCQVDSQVTMMFWYRQQPGQSLTLIATANQGSEATYESGFVIDKFPISRPNLTFSTLTVSNMSPEDSSIYLCSVEEGSTEAFFGQGTRLTVV.

This chain joins TRBV7-3 and TRBJ2-5; TRBD1 matches at 7 bases. Unmatched junction bases numbered 8, after V lost 5 bases and J lost 5 bases. The CDR3 covers 14 residues. CDR1 SGHTA and CDR2 FQGTGA come from the germline V gene. CDR3 sequence (DNA): TGTGCCAGCAGCCCGACAGGGTCCGGGGAGACCCAGTACTTC. It codes for CASSPTGSGETQYF.

The gene calls are TRBV3-1 and TRBJ2-7; D is unclear. CDR3 length: 11 residues. The V end was cut by 1 base, the J end by 7 bases, with 5 bases between. CDR1 is LGHDT and CDR2 is YNNKEL in the germline V gene (reference sequence). This chain's CDR3 is CASSQAEEQYF. In nucleotides, the CDR3 is TGTGCCAGCAGCCAAGCGGAAGAGCAGTACTTC.

The sample holds a few counts of this clonotype. The CDR3 DNA sequence: TGTGCCAGTAGTATAAGGGCAGACAATCAGCCCCAGCATTTT. Translating gives CASSIRADNQPQHF. The chain uses TRBV19 and TRBJ1-5, with D hard to call. V was trimmed by 2 bases and J by 3 bases, leaving 8 bases between them. CDR3 length equals 14 residues. Germline V CDR1 and CDR2: LNHDA, SQIVND (reference sequence). The whole variable domain, filled in from reference TRBV19 and TRBJ1-5, reads DGGITQSPKYLFRKEGQNVTLSCEQNLNHDAMYWYRQDPGQGLRLIYYSQIVNDFQKGDIAEGYSVSREKKESFPLTVTSAQKNPTAFYLCASSIRADNQPQHFGDGTRLSIL.

To note about this clonotype: One end of the junction does not line up with germline, which may come from a read error. This sequence joins TRBV3-1 and TRBJ2-7, with 10 bases that match TRBD1. The CDR3 covers 15 residues. Germline CDR1 LGHDT, CDR2 YNNKEL (reference sequence). The CDR3 sequence is CASSQGVNGDRGRDF. CDR3 sequence (DNA): TGTGCCAGCAGCCAAGGCGTAAATGGGGACAGGGGCCGGGACTTC.

The J gene is TRBJ2-1, the V gene TRBV6-2 or TRBV6-3, with 13 positions matching TRBD2. The CDR3 spans 15 residues. V lost 5 bases and J lost 9; bases outside the gene matches: 7. From germline, CDR1 is MNHEY and CDR2 SVGEGT. The CDR3 DNA reads as TGTGCCAGCAGTGGCGACGGACTAGCGGGAGCTGAGCAGTTCTTC. Its translation: CASSGDGLAGAEQFF.

V is TRBV11-2 and J is TRBJ2-1; D is perhaps TRBD1 (6 bases). The CDR3 runs to 13 residues. The germline gives CDR1 SGHAT, CDR2 FQNNGV. V lost 0 bases to trimming and J lost 8 bases, with 8 bases between them. This chain's CDR3 is CASSLEQGHEQFF. In DNA form, the CDR3 reads TGTGCCAGCAGCTTAGAACAGGGCCATGAGCAGTTCTTC.

The sample holds many counts of this clonotype. The chain is built from TRBV11-2 and TRBJ2-7; D is undetermined. Germline-derived CDR1 and CDR2 are SGHAT and FQNNGV. Trimming removed 5 bases at V and 7 bases at J, with 9 bases between. The CDR3 has 11 residues. The CDR3 DNA reads TGTGCCAGCAGCCGCGGTAGGGAGCAGTACTTC. As protein: CASSRGREQYF.

This clonotype was seen only a few times. The rearrangement joins TRBV5-1 to TRBJ1-1; 7 nucleotides align to TRBD1. CDR1 is SGHRS, CDR2 YFSETQ, per germline. This CDR3 has 12 amino acids. V was pared by 5 bases and J by 8 bases, with 6 bases of the junction left unmatched. CDR3 in amino acids: CASRTGTAEAFF. As DNA, the CDR3 is TGCGCCAGCAGAACCGGGACAGCAGAAGCTTTCTTT.

CDR3 nucleotide sequence: TGTGCCATCAGTGAGTTGCGGGTAGCGGGAACCTACGAGCAGTACTTC. Its translation is CAISELRVAGTYEQYF. The rearrangement joins TRBV10-3 to TRBJ2-7; 8 bases line up with TRBD2. The CDR3 length is 16 residues. Germline CDR1 and CDR2: ENHRY and SYGVKD. V was pared by 1 base and J by 2 bases, with 7 bases of the junction left unmatched.

This clonotype has a handful of counts. The CDR3 sequence is CASSQQRGVGNSPLHF. CDR3 coding DNA: TGTGCCAGCAGCCAACAAAGAGGGGTGGGTAATTCACCCCTCCACTTT. The chain recombines TRBV14 with TRBJ1-6, with D perhaps matching TRBD1 (5 bases). The V and J ends lost 2 bases and 6 bases respectively, with 14 bases between them. The CDR3 contains 16 residues. Germline values: CDR1 SGHDN, CDR2 FVKESK.

In this sample, this clonotype turned up a few times. CDR3 nucleotides: TGTGCCAGCAGTTACAGTAGCGGCAACTACGAGCAGTACTTC. As protein: CASSYSSGNYEQYF. The rearrangement uses TRBV6-2 or TRBV6-3 and TRBJ2-7; weak D call: TRBD2 (6 bases). V lost 2 bases to trimming and J lost 3 bases, with 11 bases between them. CDR1 is MNHEY, CDR2 SVGEGT, per germline. CDR3 length: 14 amino acids.

As to this clonotype: At one of its ends the junction is not consistent with the germline gene, which may arise from a read error. V is TRBV12-3 or TRBV12-4 and J is TRBJ1-4; the D gene is possibly TRBD1 (5 bases). CDR3 length: 12 amino acids. The CDR3: CASSLGSGVWIF. The CDR3 bases are TGTGCCAGCAGTTTAGGTTCGGGGGTTTGGATTTTT.

The V gene is TRBV27, the J gene TRBJ2-2; the match to TRBD1 covers 8 bases. The trim removed 8 bases at V and 4 bases at J, leaving 12 bases unmatched. The germline V gene has CDR1 MNHEY and CDR2 SMNVEV (reference sequence). The CDR3 is 16 residues long. As DNA, the CDR3 is TGTGCCAGCGCCAGGCAGGGGGCCTTATTCACCGGGGAGCTGTTTTTT. Its translation is CASARQGALFTGELFF.

This chain joins TRBV5-6 and TRBJ1-2; tentative D call: TRBD1 (5 bases). This CDR3 is 15 amino acids long. V lost 3 bases and J lost 2, with 14 bases in between. Germline V gene data show CDR1 as SGHDT and CDR2 as YYEEEE. The CDR3 reads CASSSPSGGNYGYTF. Here the CDR3 DNA reads TGTGCCAGCAGCTCTCCTTCGGGGGGAAACTATGGCTACACCTTC.

This clonotype has only a few counts. The chain uses TRBV20-1 and TRBJ1-5; D gene unclear. CDR1 is DFQATT, CDR2 SNEGSKA, per germline (reference sequence). The V end was cut by 2 bases, the J end by 6 bases, with 8 bases between. This CDR3 is 12 amino acids long. CDR3 protein: CSARQPSQPQHF. In nucleotides, the CDR3 is TGCAGTGCTAGACAGCCCAGTCAGCCCCAGCATTTT.

The V and J genes are TRBV15 and TRBJ2-2, with 11 bases lining up with TRBD2. This CDR3 has 19 amino acids. V was pared by 0 bases and J by 4 bases, with 10 bases of the junction left unmatched. Germline CDR1 and CDR2: LNHNV and YYDKDF (reference sequence). This CDR3 reads CATSRDSGLAGGVTGELFF. The CDR3 DNA sequence: TGTGCCACCAGCAGAGATTCGGGATTAGCGGGAGGGGTCACCGGGGAGCTGTTTTTT. Together with reference TRBV15 and TRBJ2-2, the CDR3 gives the full variable domain: DAMVIQNPRYQVTQFGKPVTLSCSQTLNHNVMYWYQQKSSQAPKLLFHYYDKDFNNEADTPDNFQSRRPNTSFCFLDIRSPGLGDTAMYLCATSRDSGLAGGVTGELFFGEGSRLTVL.

The table lists this clonotype with a few counts. The rearrangement joins TRBV20-1 to TRBJ2-7; D perhaps matches TRBD2 (5 bases). V was shortened by 1 base and J by 0 bases, with 10 bases between the two germline ends. The germline gives CDR1 DFQATT, CDR2 SNEGSKA (reference sequence). CDR3 length: 14 amino acids. The CDR3 DNA reads as TGCAGTGCTAGAGTTGTGGAGGCCTCCTACGAGCAGTACTTC. Translated: CSARVVEASYEQYF.

The gene calls are TRBV20-1 and TRBJ2-2; TRBD2 aligns across 9 bases. CDR1 is DFQATT and CDR2 is SNEGSKA in the germline V gene (reference sequence). The CDR3 runs 15 residues. Losses at the gene ends were 5 bases for V and 2 bases for J; bases not matched to a gene: 6. CDR3 bases: TGCAGTGCTCCGACTAGCGGACCAAACACCGGGGAGCTGTTTTTT. Encoded protein: CSAPTSGPNTGELFF.

J is TRBJ1-6 and V is TRBV5-6; D perhaps matches TRBD1 (6 bases). This CDR3 is built from 17 residues. Per germline, CDR1 SGHDT and CDR2 YYEEEE. V was shortened by 4 bases and J by 0 bases, with 14 bases between the two germline ends. CDR3 residues: CASSRGTDSSYNSPLHF. In DNA form, the CDR3 reads TGTGCCAGCAGCAGGGGGACCGATAGCTCCTATAATTCACCCCTCCACTTT.

The V and J genes are TRBV5-5 and TRBJ1-2; possibly TRBD1 for D (6 bases). The germline V gene encodes CDR1 SGHKS and CDR2 YYEKEE (reference sequence). Between the trimmed V and J ends, which lost 3 bases and 6 bases, there was a span of 9 bases. The CDR3 consists of 12 residues. The CDR3 is CASSSRTDGYTF. In DNA form, the CDR3 reads TGTGCCAGCAGCTCGAGGACAGATGGCTACACCTTC.

This clonotype has a handful of counts. The chain has TRBV7-9 and TRBJ2-2; D gene ambiguous. The CDR3 spans 16 residues. V was cut by 1 base and J by 2 bases, with 11 bases left in between. Germline V gene data show CDR1 as SEHNR and CDR2 as FQNEAQ (reference sequence). The CDR3 coding sequence is TGTGCCAGCAGCTTAGGACGACGGTCAAACACCGGGGAGCTGTTTTTT. Translating gives CASSLGRRSNTGELFF.

In its sample, this clonotype was seen once. CDR3 region: CASSFGTGGNTEAFF. CDR3 nucleotide sequence: TGCGCCAGCAGCTTCGGGACAGGCGGGAACACTGAAGCTTTCTTT. This chain joins TRBV5-1 and TRBJ1-1; 8 bases map to TRBD1. Trimming took 2 bases from V and 1 from J; bases not matched to a gene: 4. Germline CDR1 reads SGHRS; CDR2 reads YFSETQ. The CDR3 totals 15 residues.

V is TRBV18 and J is TRBJ1-1; no definite D call. This CDR3 region has 14 residues. Germline V CDR1 and CDR2: KGHSH, LQKENI. V lost 3 bases to trimming and J lost 7 bases, with 15 bases between them. The CDR3 nucleotides read TGTGCCAGCTCACCGGAATTCGTTGGCATTGAAGCTTTCTTT. It yields the protein CASSPEFVGIEAFF.

The chain employs TRBV7-3 and TRBJ2-7; 8 positions match TRBD2. Losses at the gene ends were 5 bases for V and 3 bases for J; bases not matched to a gene: 9. The CDR3 spans 15 residues. The V gene's germline CDR1 is SGHTA and CDR2 FQGTGA. The CDR3 coding sequence is TGTGCCAGCAGCCAAGAGGCGGGAGGATTCTACGAGCAGTACTTC. Translating gives CASSQEAGGFYEQYF.